This T cell receptor beta chain appears in the sequencing data of a study of T-cell reconstitution after alpha-beta-depleted transplantation in children. Unique molecular identifiers were used in preparing the TCRbeta library. From the PCR reads, TCRdb called clonotypes with MiXCR, one entry per CDR3 protein. The sample holds 70,000 to 95,000 distinct CDR3 sequences, more than 10% seen once. The table lists this clonotype with many counts. Germline loops: CDR1 SEHNR, CDR2 FQNEAQ (reference sequence). V lost 2 bases, J lost 4 bases, and 9 bases lay in between. The CDR3 extends over 15 amino acids. The chain carries TRBV7-9 and TRBJ2-6, with D perhaps matching TRBD2 (6 bases). Sequencing used PBMCs from the stem cell graft donor, obtained from the stem cell graft. The TCR originated in a human donor who donated a stem cell graft to a child with inherited bone marrow failure. The DNA of the CDR3 is TGTGCCAGCAGCTTACCGGGGGACGGGGCCAACGTCCTGACTTTC. This codes for CASSLPGDGANVLTF. Supplemented by reference TRBV7-9 and TRBJ2-6, the full variable domain reads DTGVSQNPRHKITKRGQNVTFRCDPISEHNRLYWYRQTLGQGPEFLTYFQNEAQLEKSRLLSDRFSAERPKGSFSTLEIQRTEQGDSAMYLCASSLPGDGANVLTFGAGSRLTVL.